This TCR beta chain was retrieved from a study of long-term antiretroviral therapy in people with HIV (dated by TCRdb to between 2021 and 2022). About the study as a whole: Collection of the earliest samples took place about a decade ahead of the 2015 WHO recommendation for immediate ART, at a time when ART was typically delayed until CD4 counts fell. Whether ART initiation and durable HIV suppression were associated with changes in peripheral blood TRB repertoire composition and diversity was tested in a retrospective serial study. A total of some 200 cryopreserved PBMC samples came from 25 to 35 adults with confirmed HIV infection and were collected serially over a mean of around 6 years (range 1-12). Among the 25 to 30 participants with HIV, around 10 were female. No cross-contamination during QIAcube processing was seen in test extractions of a monoclonal T-cell line run alongside a few dozen polyclonal samples. Paper-wide results and their limitations: The samples span the years 2004 to 2017, and the ART regimens used at that time may not be as effective as current regimens. Expanded TRB clones identified before ART initiation dominated the repertoire across all time points, though the dominance fluctuated and decreased in many PLHIV after ART. CDR3 length ranges in HIV repertoires were narrower than in controls, and network structure suggested an antigen-experienced repertoire with only a slight naive shift after ART. Owing to limited PBMC availability, only the TCR beta chain was sequenced, without alpha chain pairing. Starting ART was linked to a significant rise in TRB diversity, yet even with long-term ART the diversity remained significantly lower than in transplant donor controls. Because pre-ART samples had limited cell numbers, profiling was done on unsorted PBMC rather than on sorted CD4+ and CD8+ T cells. Inferences about post-ART repertoire changes were limited because no data were available on ART adherence, viral resistance or therapy changes.

Concerning this clone itself: What this receptor recognizes is not known. One base away there is no much larger clone; base qualities are not given.

Measured from the cysteine to the phenylalanine, the CDR3 is 12 residues long. Just CDR3 DNA is preserved here, 36 bases in frame from base 1. Reading the germline V gene (reference sequence) gives CDR1 LNHDA and CDR2 SQIVND. Trimming removed 6 bases from V and 6 bases from J; the gene matches leave 3 bases unexplained. Participants were included only if at least one PBMC sample before ART initiation and at least two post-ART samples were available. All participants with HIV were treated in the United States of America. Before DNA extraction, cryopreserved samples containing about 0.95-10 million PBMC were thawed and washed. At the time of the earliest PBMC sample for each participant with HIV, ages ranged from about 23 to 60 years. PBMC samples from each participant spanned 1-4 timepoints before ART initiation and 2-8 timepoints after ART initiation, with a median of 7 samples. For every participant, serial HIV viral load, CD4+ T-cell count, ART history and demographic data were obtained. Using a Qiagen kit on a QIAcube, genomic DNA was extracted from unsorted PBMC, with samples processed in batches of 12.

The immunoSEQ hsTCRB v3.0 assay was used at survey level resolution for TRB variable region sequencing. The target sequencing depth for TRB was about 35,000-50,000 T-cell genomes per sample. TRB libraries were pooled and sequenced on an Illumina MiSeq using a v3 150-cycle kit. The paper's processing steps were these. Repertoire analysis was performed in R inside a reproducible Nextflow workflow that covered QC, data transformation and analysis. LymphoSeq2, an R package for exploring AIRR-Seq data, was used to implement custom analyses. After excluding several samples that yielded fewer than 5000 total TRB sequences, under 200 HIV repertoires remained for analysis. Among the roughly 200 retained HIV repertoires, 55 to 65 were collected before ART initiation and 120 to 140 were collected after ART initiation. Repertoires were downsampled to 5000 TRB nucleotide sequences, and summary statistics were averaged over 100 downsampling iterations. TRB sequences were retained for analysis only if CDR3 regions of at least seven amino acids were present. A Shannon entropy-derived clonality score and the Gini coefficient were used to measure diversity. Repertoire networks linked the top 5000 CDR3 amino acid sequences whenever two sequences differed by an edit distance of one. Antigen specificity groups and MHC restriction were predicted for TRB CDR3 amino acid sequences with GLIPH2. To flag known CMV, EBV, HIV or tissue antigen associations, CDR3 amino acid sequences were matched against VDJdb and McPAS-TCR. Pre-ART, post-ART and control groups were compared with Wilcoxon signed-rank tests and Holm-Bonferroni correction. The source is immuneACCESS, and TCRdb retained only in-frame sequences with V and J called. Part of the clones is not carried over; for the studies checked, unresolved V genes explain less than half of this, and the remainder is unexplained. V, J and clone size are those of that table, while D and trimming were read from the DNA. The sample profile shows approximately 35,000 clones; about 76% of them were found once. Clones ranked in the top ten supply 3% to 4% of the sample.

Sequenced material: unsorted PBMCs, taken 1.9 years after starting antiretroviral therapy. The sequence derives from a man between 18 and 29 years old with HIV. This chain is built from TRBV19 and TRBJ1-2; 8 bases in the middle match TRBD1. The bases read TGTGCCAGTAGGGACAGGGCGGATGGCTACACCTTC. This sequence encodes CASRDRADGYTF.